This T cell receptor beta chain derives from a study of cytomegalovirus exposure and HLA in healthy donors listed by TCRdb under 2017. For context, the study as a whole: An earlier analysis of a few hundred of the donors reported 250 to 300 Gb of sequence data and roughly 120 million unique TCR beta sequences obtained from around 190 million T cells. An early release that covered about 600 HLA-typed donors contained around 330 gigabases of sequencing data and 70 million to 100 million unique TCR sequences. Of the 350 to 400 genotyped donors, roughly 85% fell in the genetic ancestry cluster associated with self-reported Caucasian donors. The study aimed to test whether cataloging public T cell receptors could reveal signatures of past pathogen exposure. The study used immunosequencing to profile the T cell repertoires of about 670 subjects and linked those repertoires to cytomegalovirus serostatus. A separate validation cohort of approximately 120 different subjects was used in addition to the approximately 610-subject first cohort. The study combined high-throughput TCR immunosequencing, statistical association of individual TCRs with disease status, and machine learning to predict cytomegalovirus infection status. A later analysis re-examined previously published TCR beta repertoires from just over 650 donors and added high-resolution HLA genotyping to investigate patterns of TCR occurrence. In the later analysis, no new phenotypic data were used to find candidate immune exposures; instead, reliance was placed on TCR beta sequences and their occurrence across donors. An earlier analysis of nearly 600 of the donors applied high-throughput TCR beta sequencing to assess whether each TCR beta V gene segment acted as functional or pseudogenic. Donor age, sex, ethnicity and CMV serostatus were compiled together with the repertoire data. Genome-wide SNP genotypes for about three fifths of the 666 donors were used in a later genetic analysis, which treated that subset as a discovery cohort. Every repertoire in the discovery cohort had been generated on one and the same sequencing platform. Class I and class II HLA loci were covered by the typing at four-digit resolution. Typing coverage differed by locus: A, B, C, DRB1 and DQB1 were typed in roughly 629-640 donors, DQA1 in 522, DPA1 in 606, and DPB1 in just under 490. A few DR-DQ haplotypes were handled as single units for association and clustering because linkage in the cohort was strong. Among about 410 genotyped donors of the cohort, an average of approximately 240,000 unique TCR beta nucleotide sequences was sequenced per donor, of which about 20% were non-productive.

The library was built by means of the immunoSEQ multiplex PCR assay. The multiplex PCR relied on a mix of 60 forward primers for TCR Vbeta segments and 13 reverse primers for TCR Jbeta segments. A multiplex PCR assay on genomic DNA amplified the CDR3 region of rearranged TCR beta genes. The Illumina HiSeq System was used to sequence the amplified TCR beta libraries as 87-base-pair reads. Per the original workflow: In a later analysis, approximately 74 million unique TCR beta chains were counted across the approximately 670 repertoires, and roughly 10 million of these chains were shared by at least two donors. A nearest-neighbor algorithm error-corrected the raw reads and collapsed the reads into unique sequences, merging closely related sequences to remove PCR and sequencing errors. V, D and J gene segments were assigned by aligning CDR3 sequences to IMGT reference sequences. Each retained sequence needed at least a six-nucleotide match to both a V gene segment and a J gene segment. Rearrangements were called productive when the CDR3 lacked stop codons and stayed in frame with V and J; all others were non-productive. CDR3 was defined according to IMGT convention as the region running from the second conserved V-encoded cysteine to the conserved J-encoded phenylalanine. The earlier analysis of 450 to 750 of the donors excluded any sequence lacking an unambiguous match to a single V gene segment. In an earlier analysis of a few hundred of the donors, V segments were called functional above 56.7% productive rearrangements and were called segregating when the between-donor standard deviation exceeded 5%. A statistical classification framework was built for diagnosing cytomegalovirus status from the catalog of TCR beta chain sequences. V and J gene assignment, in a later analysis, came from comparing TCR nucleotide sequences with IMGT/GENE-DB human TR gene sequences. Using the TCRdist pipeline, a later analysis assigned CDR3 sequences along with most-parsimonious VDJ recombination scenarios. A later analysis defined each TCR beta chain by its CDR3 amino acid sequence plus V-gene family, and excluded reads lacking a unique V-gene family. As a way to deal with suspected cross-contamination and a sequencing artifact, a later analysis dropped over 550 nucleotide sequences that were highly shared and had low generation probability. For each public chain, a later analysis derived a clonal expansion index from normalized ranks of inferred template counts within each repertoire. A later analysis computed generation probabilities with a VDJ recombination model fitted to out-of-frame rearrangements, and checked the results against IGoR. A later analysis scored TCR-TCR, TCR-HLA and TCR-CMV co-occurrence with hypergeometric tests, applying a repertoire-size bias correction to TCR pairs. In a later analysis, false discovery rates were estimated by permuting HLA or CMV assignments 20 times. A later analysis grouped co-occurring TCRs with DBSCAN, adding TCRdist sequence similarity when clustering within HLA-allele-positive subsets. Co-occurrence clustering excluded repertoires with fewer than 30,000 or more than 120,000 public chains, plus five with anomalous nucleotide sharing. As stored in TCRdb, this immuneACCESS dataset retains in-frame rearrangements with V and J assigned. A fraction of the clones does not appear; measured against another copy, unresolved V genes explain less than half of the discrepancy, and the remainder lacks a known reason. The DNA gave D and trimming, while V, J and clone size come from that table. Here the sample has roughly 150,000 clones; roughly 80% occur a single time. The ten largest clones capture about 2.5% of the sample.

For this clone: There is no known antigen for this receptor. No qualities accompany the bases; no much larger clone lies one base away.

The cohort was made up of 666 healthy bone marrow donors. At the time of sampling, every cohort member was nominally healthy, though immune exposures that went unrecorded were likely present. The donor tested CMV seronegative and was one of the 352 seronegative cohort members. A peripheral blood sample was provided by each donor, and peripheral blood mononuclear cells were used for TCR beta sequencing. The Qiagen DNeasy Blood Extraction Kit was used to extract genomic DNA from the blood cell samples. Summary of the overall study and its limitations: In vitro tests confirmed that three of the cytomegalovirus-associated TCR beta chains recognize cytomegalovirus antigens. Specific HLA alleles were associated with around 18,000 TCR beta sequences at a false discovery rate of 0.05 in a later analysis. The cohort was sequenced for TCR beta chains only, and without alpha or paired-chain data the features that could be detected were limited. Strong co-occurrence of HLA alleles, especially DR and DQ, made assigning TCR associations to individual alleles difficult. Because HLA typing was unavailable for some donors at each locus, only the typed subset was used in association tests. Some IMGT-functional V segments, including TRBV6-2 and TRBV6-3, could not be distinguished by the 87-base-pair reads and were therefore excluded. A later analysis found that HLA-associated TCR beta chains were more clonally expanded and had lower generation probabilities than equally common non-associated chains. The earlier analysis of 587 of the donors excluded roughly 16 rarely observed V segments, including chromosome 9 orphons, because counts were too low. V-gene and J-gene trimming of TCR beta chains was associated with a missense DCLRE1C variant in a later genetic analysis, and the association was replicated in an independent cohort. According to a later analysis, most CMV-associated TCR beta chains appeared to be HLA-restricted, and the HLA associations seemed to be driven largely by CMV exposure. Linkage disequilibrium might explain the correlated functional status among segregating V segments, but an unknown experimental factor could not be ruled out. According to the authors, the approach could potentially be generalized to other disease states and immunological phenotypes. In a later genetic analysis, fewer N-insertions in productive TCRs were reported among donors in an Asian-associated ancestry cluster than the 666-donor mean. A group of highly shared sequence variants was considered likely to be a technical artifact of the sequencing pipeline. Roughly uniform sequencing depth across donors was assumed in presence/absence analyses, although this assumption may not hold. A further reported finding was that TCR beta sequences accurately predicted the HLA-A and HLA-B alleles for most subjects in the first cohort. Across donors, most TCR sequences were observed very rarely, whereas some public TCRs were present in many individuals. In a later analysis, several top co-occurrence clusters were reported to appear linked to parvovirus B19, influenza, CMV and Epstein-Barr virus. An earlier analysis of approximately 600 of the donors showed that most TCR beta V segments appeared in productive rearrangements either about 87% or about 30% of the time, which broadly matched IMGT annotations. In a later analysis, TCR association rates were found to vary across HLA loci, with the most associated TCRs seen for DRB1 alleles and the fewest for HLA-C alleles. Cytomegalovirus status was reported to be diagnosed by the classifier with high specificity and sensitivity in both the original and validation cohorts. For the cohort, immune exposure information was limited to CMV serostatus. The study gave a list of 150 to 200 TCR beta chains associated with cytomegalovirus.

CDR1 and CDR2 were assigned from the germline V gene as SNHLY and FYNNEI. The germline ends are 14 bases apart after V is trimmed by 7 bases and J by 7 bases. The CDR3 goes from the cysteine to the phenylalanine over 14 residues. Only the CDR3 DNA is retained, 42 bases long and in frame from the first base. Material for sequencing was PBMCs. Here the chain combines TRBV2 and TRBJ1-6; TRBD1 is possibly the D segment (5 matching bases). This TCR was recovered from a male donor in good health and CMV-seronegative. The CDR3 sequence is CASMEQALNSPLHF. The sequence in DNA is TGTGCCAGCATGGAACAGGCCCTAAATTCACCCCTCCACTTT.